One sample yielded the 24 T cell receptor beta chains listed below, sequenced in a study of blood T cell repertoires in COVID-19. Sequencing was performed with immunoSEQ multiplex PCR; in TCRdb, only in-frame clones are kept and a portion is missing. The sample shows roughly 230,000 clones, 81% of them seen only once. Source material: peripheral blood. These receptors originate from a woman older than 75 with acute or convalescent COVID-19.

The chain has TRBV25-1 and TRBJ1-3, with D perhaps matching TRBD1 (6 bases). Per the germline V gene, CDR1 is MGHDK and CDR2 is SYGVNS. The CDR3 spans 14 residues. Trimming cost V 6 bases and J 4 bases, with 13 bases left between them. The CDR3 coding sequence is TGTGCCAGCAGCCCCGGGACAATAGGAAACACCATATATTTT. Translated, it gives CASSPGTIGNTIYF. The full variable domain, with the rest looked up from reference TRBV25-1 and TRBJ1-3, is EADIYQTPRYLVIGTGKKITLECSQTMGHDKMYWYQQDPGMELHLIHYSYGVNSTEKGDLSSESTVSRIRTEHFPLTLESARPSHTSQYLCASSPGTIGNTIYFGEGSWLTVV.

This chain links TRBV27 with TRBJ2-5, with D perhaps TRBD2 (5 bases). Trimming removed 5 bases at V and 5 bases at J, with 15 bases between. This CDR3 has 14 residues. Germline values: CDR1 MNHEY, CDR2 SMNVEV (reference sequence). The CDR3 DNA sequence: TGTGCCAGCAGTCACGGACTCCCCTCCGAGACCCAGTACTTC. It encodes CASSHGLPSETQYF.

V usage is TRBV19 and J usage is TRBJ1-1; possibly TRBD1 for D (6 bases). Germline V lookup: CDR1 LNHDA, CDR2 SQIVND (reference sequence). The CDR3 is 14 residues long. V was shortened by 2 bases and J by 0 bases, with 7 bases between the two germline ends. This chain's CDR3 is CASSINRVNTEAFF. The CDR3 region has the DNA TGTGCCAGTAGTATAAACAGGGTGAACACTGAAGCTTTCTTT.

This clone was observed a few times. The J gene is TRBJ2-5, the V gene TRBV6-6, with TRBD2 identical over 9 bases. V dropped 2 bases and J dropped 5; count of bases not matched to a gene: 3. CDR1 and CDR2 (germline): MNHNY, SVGAGI (reference sequence). The CDR3 has 14 amino acids. CDR3 sequence: CASSYMAGGETQYF. The CDR3 DNA reads as TGTGCCAGCAGTTACATGGCGGGAGGGGAGACCCAGTACTTC.

This rearrangement joins TRBV16 to TRBJ2-5; 7 bases align to TRBD1. With 8 bases clipped from V and 5 bases from J, the junction kept 20 bases outside the gene matches. Germline-derived CDR1 and CDR2 are KGHSY and FQNENV. The CDR3 has 17 residues. CDR3 in amino acids: CASSTTRTGPLVETQYF. CDR3 in DNA: TGTGCCAGCTCCACAACCCGGACAGGTCCCCTCGTTGAGACCCAGTACTTC.

This chain connects TRBV3-1 (or the pseudogene TRBV3-2) to TRBJ2-3; 7 bases match TRBD1. Looked up from germline, CDR1 is LGHDT and CDR2 is YNNKEL (reference sequence). The V and J ends lost 2 bases and 1 base, in that order; junction bases with no gene match: 6. CDR3 length: 16 amino acids. The CDR3 spells CASSQYTGAGTDTQYF. The CDR3 bases are TGTGCCAGCAGCCAATATACAGGGGCGGGCACAGATACGCAGTATTTT.

V is TRBV7-9 and J is TRBJ2-3; the D is unclear. The V gene lost 1 base and the J gene lost 6 bases, with 8 bases spanning the gap. This CDR3 is built from 13 residues. Germline assignment: CDR1 SEHNR and CDR2 FQNEAQ (reference sequence). DNA of the CDR3: TGTGCCAGCAGCTTAGTCACAGTGGATACGCAGTATTTT. The encoded protein is CASSLVTVDTQYF.

This chain links TRBV28 with TRBJ1-6; D call uncertain. Germline CDR1 reads MDHEN; CDR2 reads SYDVKM. V was clipped by 3 bases and J by 10 bases, with 13 bases between them. The CDR3 has 14 amino acids. This CDR3 is CASSFPGSFSPLHF. The CDR3 DNA reads TGTGCCAGCAGTTTCCCGGGTTCGTTCTCACCCCTCCACTTT. Drawing the rest from reference TRBV28 and TRBJ1-6, the complete variable domain is DVKVTQSSRYLVKRTGEKVFLECVQDMDHENMFWYRQDPGLGLRLIYFSYDVKMKEKGDIPEGYSVSREKKERFSLILESASTNQTSMYLCASSFPGSFSPLHFGNGTRLTVT.

This clone was counted once. The chain uses TRBV5-1 and TRBJ1-3; 8 bases agree with TRBD1. The V gene end was trimmed by 4 bases and the J gene end by 2 bases; junction bases not matched to a gene: 11. The CDR3 length is 17 residues. The germline CDR1 and CDR2 sequences are SGHRS and YFSETQ. This CDR3 reads CASSRDPGQAPGNTIYF. The CDR3 coding sequence is TGCGCCAGCAGCCGCGATCCGGGACAGGCACCTGGAAACACCATATATTTT. The variable domain in full, completed from reference TRBV5-1 and TRBJ1-3, reads KAGVTQTPRYLIKTRGQQVTLSCSPISGHRSVSWYQQTPGQGLQFLFEYFSETQRNKGNFPGRFSGRQFSNSRSEMNVSTLELGDSALYLCASSRDPGQAPGNTIYFGEGSWLTVV.

V and J are TRBV6-6 and TRBJ1-3; D remains ambiguous. V was shortened by 7 bases and J by 4 bases, with 20 bases between the two germline ends. The germline V gene encodes CDR1 MNHNY and CDR2 SVGAGI (reference sequence). This CDR3 comprises 16 residues. CDR3 bases: TGTGCCAGCAAGAACCTCGGGGTGGACCAGGGAAACACCATATATTTT. It yields the protein CASKNLGVDQGNTIYF.

The rearrangement joins TRBV19 to TRBJ2-5; the match to TRBD1 covers 7 bases. Germline assignment: CDR1 LNHDA and CDR2 SQIVND (reference sequence). The ends lost 6 bases at V and 5 bases at J; junction bases unmatched: 9. There are 14 residues in the CDR3. DNA of the CDR3: TGTGCCAGTAGGTTGACAGGGACCCGGGAGACCCAGTACTTC. Protein sequence: CASRLTGTRETQYF.

The genes are TRBV15 and TRBJ2-7; TRBD1 aligns across 7 bases. The CDR3 has 17 amino acids. V lost 4 bases and J lost 1; bases outside the gene matches: 13. Germline values: CDR1 LNHNV, CDR2 YYDKDF (reference sequence). The CDR3 nucleotides read TGTGCCACCAGCAAAGGGCGTAAGGGACAGAGATCCTACGAGCAGTACTTC. This sequence encodes CATSKGRKGQRSYEQYF.

V gene TRBV12-3 or TRBV12-4 combines with J gene TRBJ1-2; 8 nucleotides agree with TRBD1. The trim removed 6 bases at V and 11 bases at J, leaving 11 bases unmatched. The CDR3 is 13 residues long. The CDR3 DNA reads TGTGCCAGCAGCCACGACAGGGGAGTATGGTACACCTTC. This codes for CASSHDRGVWYTF.

The V call is TRBV6-5, the J call TRBJ1-6; 9 bases are a match to TRBD1. The CDR3 length is 14 residues. After removal of 7 bases from V and 7 bases from J, the junction contained 5 bases not matched to a gene. CDR1 MNHEY and CDR2 SVGAGI come from the germline V gene. The CDR3 DNA reads TGTGCCAGCACTCACAGGGGGCGAAATTCACCCCTCCACTTT. Translation gives CASTHRGRNSPLHF.

This clone was detected a few times. CDR3 in DNA: TGTGCCAGCAGTCAGGGTCATAGCACTGAAGCTTTCTTT. Encoded protein: CASSQGHSTEAFF. The chain uses TRBV2 and TRBJ1-1; tentative D call: TRBD1 (5 bases). This CDR3 contains 13 residues. The V end lost 5 bases, the J end lost 4 bases, and 11 bases lay between the germline ends. The germline V gene encodes CDR1 SNHLY and CDR2 FYNNEI.

V and J are TRBV6-5 and TRBJ1-5; D gene unclear. Trimming shortened V by 5 bases and J by 2 bases, and 7 bases separated the two germline ends. This CDR3 region has 13 residues. Germline V gene lookup returns CDR1 MNHEY and CDR2 SVGAGI. CDR3 loop: CASSTSGNQPQHF. CDR3 DNA: TGTGCCAGCAGTACTAGTGGCAATCAGCCCCAGCATTTT.

V is TRBV7-9 and J is TRBJ2-7; tentatively, D is TRBD1 (6 bases). Trimming stripped 5 bases from V and 5 bases from J, with 16 bases between. The CDR3 contains 14 residues. The germline CDR1 and CDR2 sequences are SEHNR and FQNEAQ (reference sequence). The CDR3 DNA follows: TGTGCCAGCAGCCCACAACCAGGGGTCCACGAGCAGTACTTC. Its protein is CASSPQPGVHEQYF.

This clone was counted only a few times. The CDR3 spells CASTISLDSGSPLHF. CDR3 nucleotides: TGTGCCAGTACTATTTCATTGGACAGTGGCTCACCCCTCCACTTT. The rearrangement joins TRBV19 to TRBJ1-6; a possible D gene is TRBD1 (6 bases). The CDR3 runs 15 residues. V lost 7 bases, J lost 10 bases, and 20 bases lay in between. The germline V gene encodes CDR1 LNHDA and CDR2 SQIVND (reference sequence).

The chain carries TRBV3-1 (or the pseudogene TRBV3-2) and TRBJ2-1; TRBD2 agrees at 11 bases. The length of the CDR3 is 16 residues. Per the germline V gene, CDR1 is LGHDT and CDR2 is YNNKEL (reference sequence). V shed 6 bases and J 7 bases; nucleotides not matched to a gene: 11. The CDR3 protein is CASRAGLAGSLNEQFF. The CDR3 DNA reads TGTGCCAGCAGGGCAGGACTAGCGGGCTCGCTGAATGAGCAGTTCTTC.

The chain carries TRBV12-3 or TRBV12-4 and TRBJ2-3, with D hard to call. CDR3 length: 12 residues. The ends were cut back, 4 bases at V and 5 bases at J, with 7 bases in the middle. The CDR3 DNA sequence: TGTGCCAGCAGTTATTGGCAAGATACGCAGTATTTT. Its protein is CASSYWQDTQYF.

The chain joins TRBV3-1 (or the pseudogene TRBV3-2) to TRBJ1-6, with TRBD1 identical over 8 bases. J lost 11 bases, V lost 0 bases, and 6 bases had no gene match. The CDR3 runs to 15 residues. CDR1 is LGHDT and CDR2 is YNNKEL in the germline V gene (reference sequence). The CDR3 bases are TGTGCCAGCAGCCAAGATCGACAGGGGAGGGCACCCCTCCACTTT. Encoded protein: CASSQDRQGRAPLHF.

This clone was found once. J is TRBJ2-3 and V is TRBV5-4; tentatively, D is TRBD1 (5 bases). The CDR3 totals 14 residues. V lost 4 bases, J lost 0 bases, and 9 bases lay in between. Germline V gene sequence: CDR1 SGHNT, CDR2 YYREEE (reference sequence). CDR3 in DNA: TGTGCCAGCAGCCTTGACAGAAGCACAGATACGCAGTATTTT. It is translated as CASSLDRSTDTQYF.

The chain has TRBV6-5 and TRBJ1-5, with D possibly TRBD1 on 6 matching bases. V was pared by 6 bases and J by 0 bases, with 12 bases between. There are 15 residues in the CDR3. In germline, CDR1 is MNHEY, CDR2 SVGAGI. CDR3 bases: TGTGCCAGCAGCAGAGGGGGTTATAGCAATCAGCCCCAGCATTTT. It is translated as CASSRGGYSNQPQHF.

This clone was seen a handful of times. This sequence joins TRBV5-1 and TRBJ2-7, with D possibly matching TRBD2 (6 bases). The CDR3 is 17 amino acids. Germline assignment: CDR1 SGHRS and CDR2 YFSETQ. V lost 1 base and J lost 2, with 19 bases in between. Written as DNA, the CDR3 is TGCGCCAGCAGCTTGCTTGGTTGGGGGGACTCCCCCTACGAGCAGTACTTC. This translates into CASSLLGWGDSPYEQYF.